The clone carrying this T cell receptor beta chain was observed a few times. What it recognizes is unknown. This record belongs to a study of T cells after yellow fever vaccination. Study-wide results and limits: Though weaker, the secondary response peaked faster, on day 5 versus 15. Reappearance after the booster was seen for most primary-vaccination clones, at roughly 96% CD4 and about 90% CD8. Abundant clonotypes (contaminants from the bulk population) could be present in FACS-sorted repertoires.

Template switching by 5'RACE produced TCR cDNA, adding a universal primer site and UMIs. TCRdb reanalysed the 5' RACE reads using MiXCR and keeps one entry per CDR3 protein. The sample holds 450,000 to 550,000 distinct CDR3 sequences, about 19% seen once. Germline CDR1 and CDR2: SGHAT and FQNNGV. The V gene end was trimmed by 3 bases and the J gene end by 5 bases; junction bases not matched to a gene: 5. The CDR3 runs to 15 residues. This chain links TRBV11-2 with TRBJ2-1; 9 bases line up with TRBD2. This TCR was recovered from a man aged 25 to 45 who received the YFV17D yellow fever vaccine. The starting material was PBMCs, obtained 15 days after the yellow fever booster vaccination. CDR3 sequence reads: CASSFGGRAHNEQFF. CDR3 DNA sequence: TGTGCCAGCAGCTTTGGCGGGAGGGCCCACAATGAGCAGTTCTTC.